This TCR beta chain derives from a study of PD-L1 blockade in urothelial cancer. Study as a whole: Male patients with bladder-origin urothelial cancer numbered most of the 29. When blood samples were assessed, the median T cell count was 141,255.

The ends were cut back, 10 bases at V and 1 base at J, with 10 bases in the middle. The CDR3 loop spans 13 amino acids. Germline lookup yields CDR1 SNHLY and CDR2 FYNNEI. Assay: immunoSEQ multiplex PCR; the TCRdb copy retains only in-frame clones and omits some. The sample has 50,000 or so clones, about 90% seen once; the top ten hold 10%. With respect to this clone: Its antigen is currently unknown.

Study-wide results and limits: Patients with durable benefit had greater blood expansion of tumor-associated TCR clones 3 weeks into treatment.

Noted time point: peripheral blood 6 weeks after treatment start. V usage is TRBV2 and J usage is TRBJ1-4; D remains ambiguous. The receptor was derived from a man aged 60-69 years with urothelial cancer. Source: PBMCs, taken around atezolizumab (anti-PD-L1) treatment. Here the CDR3 reads CAISRGTNEKLFF. CDR3 nucleotides: TGTGCCATCTCGCGCGGAACTAATGAAAAACTGTTTTTT. The complete variable domain, with remaining parts taken from reference TRBV2 and TRBJ1-4, reads EPEVTQTPSHQVTQMGQEVILRCVPISNHLYFYWYRQILGQKVEFLVSFYNNEISEKSEIFDDQFSVERPDGSNFTLKIRSTKLEDSAMYFCAISRGTNEKLFFGSGTQLSVL.